The source of this TCR beta chain is a study of T cell changes during pregnancy in multiple sclerosis. The CDR3 consists of 16 residues. Per the germline V gene, CDR1 is SGHTA and CDR2 is FQGNSA. V dropped 5 bases and J dropped 5; count of bases not matched to a gene: 13. Assay: immunoSEQ multiplex PCR; the TCRdb copy retains only in-frame clones and omits some. Among 50,000 to 75,000 clones, more than 90% were seen once, and the ten largest hold 3.3%. The chain is built from TRBV7-2 and TRBJ2-5, with 8 bases aligning to TRBD1. The clonotype comes from a female donor in good health, enrolled as a control in a pregnancy study. Sequenced here: peripheral blood, sampled in the first trimester of pregnancy. CDR3 sequence: CASSQLRGRGVETQYF. The CDR3 bases are TGTGCCAGCAGCCAACTCAGGGGGCGAGGTGTGGAGACCCAGTACTTC.